The 9 T cell receptor beta chains given below trace back to one sample, sequenced in a study of CD8 T cells in ankylosing spondylitis. The study's findings and limits: About 8 highly homologous variants made up a TCR beta motif, and this motif appeared characteristic of ankylosing spondylitis blood.

The antigens these receptors bind are not known. TCRdb re-derived calls from the 5' RACE reads in MiXCR, one entry per CDR3 protein. The sample holds roughly 470,000 distinct CDR3 sequences; about 24% are singletons and the top ten take 0.89%. Input material: blood, either unsorted or a sorted T cell fraction (not recorded which). The receptors originated from a male donor with ankylosing spondylitis.

This clonotype was observed many times. The rearrangement joins TRBV6-5 to TRBJ1-2; D is unresolved. Trimming shortened V by 3 bases and J by 4 bases, and 12 bases separated the two germline ends. Germline CDR1 MNHEY, CDR2 SVGAGI. The CDR3 totals 14 residues. CDR3 DNA sequence: TGTGCCAGCAGTTATAGTCCCGGTGCCTATGGCTACACCTTC. It encodes CASSYSPGAYGYTF.

V is TRBV12-3 or TRBV12-4 and J is TRBJ2-7; D might be TRBD1 (5 bases). Trimming removed 6 bases at V and 0 bases at J, with 15 bases between. This CDR3 has 15 amino acids. As DNA, the CDR3 is TGTGCCAGCAGCCCAGGGCTACTCAGCTCCTACGAGCAGTACTTC. Translation gives CASSPGLLSSYEQYF.

In its sample, this clonotype was seen a few times. This chain links TRBV4-1 with TRBJ2-3; D call uncertain. The germline CDR1 and CDR2 sequences are MGHRA and YSYEKL. The CDR3 has 16 amino acids. V shed 0 bases and J shed 0 bases, with 10 bases lying between them. The CDR3 sequence: CASSQEERLSTDTQYF. In nucleotides, the CDR3 is TGCGCCAGCAGCCAAGAAGAGCGCCTAAGCACAGATACGCAGTATTTT.

In this sample, this clonotype turned up many times. This rearrangement joins TRBV6-1 to TRBJ2-3, with TRBD2 matching 10 bases. Germline CDR1 reads MNHNS; CDR2 reads SASEGT. The V gene end was trimmed by 7 bases and the J gene end by 3 bases; junction bases not matched to a gene: 7. CDR3 length: 15 amino acids. The CDR3 DNA follows: TGTGCCAGCATCCCTAGCGGGAGACCGACAGATACGCAGTATTTT. This encodes CASIPSGRPTDTQYF.

J is TRBJ2-2 and V is TRBV5-1; no clear D. This CDR3 contains 11 residues. Per the germline V gene, CDR1 is SGHRS and CDR2 is YFSETQ. With 5 bases removed from V and 7 bases from J, the gap between germline ends came to 6 bases. The CDR3 bases are TGCGCCAGCAGTGATGTCGGGGAGCTGTTTTTT. Protein: CASSDVGELFF. The whole variable domain, filled in from reference TRBV5-1 and TRBJ2-2, reads KAGVTQTPRYLIKTRGQQVTLSCSPISGHRSVSWYQQTPGQGLQFLFEYFSETQRNKGNFPGRFSGRQFSNSRSEMNVSTLELGDSALYLCASSDVGELFFGEGSRLTVL.

The V and J genes are TRBV9 and TRBJ2-2; D not certain. CDR1 and CDR2 from the germline V gene are SGDLS and YYNGEE. The CDR3 extends over 17 amino acids. The ends were cut back, 0 bases at V and 3 bases at J, with 15 bases in the middle. The CDR3 nucleotides read TGTGCCAGCAGCGTAGACGCACTAAGCGAGTACACCGGGGAGCTGTTTTTT. Amino acids: CASSVDALSEYTGELFF.

In this sample, this clonotype turned up a few times. V is TRBV7-9 and J is TRBJ2-3, with D hard to call. From germline, CDR1 is SEHNR and CDR2 FQNEAQ (reference sequence). The CDR3 totals 14 residues. The V and J ends lost 4 bases and 2 bases respectively, with 10 bases between them. For the CDR3, the DNA is TGTGCCAGCAGCTCCCAGAGGCCCACAGATACGCAGTATTTT. This encodes CASSSQRPTDTQYF.

This chain uses TRBV29-1 with TRBJ2-5; 8 bases align to TRBD2. Losses at the gene ends were 8 bases for V and 3 bases for J; bases not matched to a gene: 8. This CDR3 is built from 13 residues. From germline, CDR1 is SQVTM and CDR2 ANQGSEA. In DNA, the CDR3 is TGCAGCTCAGCGGGAGTGAGGGAAGAGACCCAGTACTTC. It yields the protein CSSAGVREETQYF.

This rearrangement joins TRBV5-1 to TRBJ2-2; 8 bases match TRBD2. V gave up 4 bases and J gave up 2 bases; unmatched junction bases: 4. Germline V gene sequence: CDR1 SGHRS, CDR2 YFSETQ. The CDR3 spans 15 residues. CDR3 sequence: CASSRTSQNTGELFF. Here the CDR3 DNA reads TGCGCCAGCAGCCGGACTAGCCAAAACACCGGGGAGCTGTTTTTT. The whole variable domain, filled in from reference TRBV5-1 and TRBJ2-2, reads KAGVTQTPRYLIKTRGQQVTLSCSPISGHRSVSWYQQTPGQGLQFLFEYFSETQRNKGNFPGRFSGRQFSNSRSEMNVSTLELGDSALYLCASSRTSQNTGELFFGEGSRLTVL.